These 13 T cell receptor beta chains were all obtained from the same sample, sequenced in a study of intratumoral heterogeneity in liver cancer. Generated by immunoSEQ multiplex PCR, the TCRdb table keeps only in-frame clones and is missing some. The sample carries thousands of clones, around 68% recorded once. The sequencing here drew on tumor-adjacent normal tissue, taken before any cancer treatment. All receptors derive from a man in his 70s with hepatocellular carcinoma.

This chain joins TRBV27 and TRBJ1-1; weak D call: TRBD1 (5 bases). CDR1 and CDR2 from the germline V gene are MNHEY and SMNVEV (reference sequence). V shed 5 bases and J shed 5 bases, with 9 bases lying between them. The CDR3 is made up of 12 amino acids. As DNA, the CDR3 is TGTGCCAGCAGTACCGGGGGGACTGAAGCTTTCTTT. Protein: CASSTGGTEAFF.

The chain employs TRBV5-1 and TRBJ2-5; tentatively, D is TRBD1 (5 bases). Between the trimmed V and J ends, which lost 0 bases and 4 bases, there was a span of 10 bases. Germline V lookup: CDR1 SGHRS, CDR2 YFSETQ. The CDR3 covers 14 residues. CDR3 sequence: CASSLVQGAETQYF. Here the CDR3 DNA reads TGCGCCAGCAGCTTGGTCCAGGGCGCAGAGACCCAGTACTTC.

The rearrangement joins TRBV27 to TRBJ2-1, with TRBD2 as a possible D gene (5 bases). The V and J ends lost 2 bases and 0 bases respectively, with 8 bases between them. Germline lookup yields CDR1 MNHEY and CDR2 SMNVEV (reference sequence). This CDR3 is built from 15 residues. This CDR3 is CASSLIGSSYNEQFF. Here the CDR3 DNA reads TGTGCCAGCAGTTTAATTGGGAGCTCCTACAATGAGCAGTTCTTC.

CDR3: CASSERWEQYV. DNA for the CDR3: TGTGCCAGCAGTGAAAGGTGGGAGCAGTACGTC. The V call is TRBV6-1, the J call TRBJ2-7; D is ambiguous. The length of the CDR3 is 11 residues. The germline V and J ends were trimmed by 2 bases and 7 bases, with 6 bases remaining between them. Per the germline V gene, CDR1 is MNHNS and CDR2 is SASEGT.

About this clone: Since a much larger clone is just one base distant, this may be a read error. In the same sample, other DNA sequences code for this CDR3. V is TRBV7-9 and J is TRBJ1-2, with D possibly matching TRBD1 (6 bases). Germline V gene data show CDR1 as SEHNR and CDR2 as FQNEAQ (reference sequence). The CDR3 has 13 residues. The V and J ends lost 3 bases and 7 bases respectively, with 12 bases between them. The CDR3: CASSLGGGGGYTF. The CDR3 DNA reads as TGTGCCAGCAGCTTGGGGGGGGGCGGTGGCTACACCTTC.

The chain carries TRBV27 and TRBJ2-7; D may be TRBD2 (6 bases). V was clipped by 6 bases and J by 5 bases, with 20 bases between them. Germline loops: CDR1 MNHEY, CDR2 SMNVEV (reference sequence). The CDR3 consists of 15 residues. CDR3 sequence reads: CASRRTAGGSHEQYF. CDR3 coding DNA: TGTGCCAGCAGGAGAACAGCCGGGGGTTCCCACGAGCAGTACTTC.

This clone was picked up a small number of times. This chain joins TRBV21-1 and TRBJ2-1; no DNA check was done on the table's D call, TRBD2. TRBV21-1 is termed a pseudogene. The CDR3 extends over 17 amino acids. The CDR3 loop reads CASSKRRRVRSYNEQFF. CDR3 DNA sequence: TGTGCCAGCAGCAAAAGGAGGCGGGTTCGATCCTACAATGAGCAGTTCTTC.

The CDR3 sequence: CASSLGRGYGYTF. The CDR3 region has the DNA TGCGCCAGCAGCTTGGGCAGGGGCTATGGCTACACCTTC. The J gene is TRBJ1-2, the V gene TRBV5-1, with D perhaps TRBD1 (6 bases). This CDR3 comprises 13 residues. The V end was cut by 0 bases, the J end by 4 bases, with 7 bases between. Per germline, CDR1 SGHRS and CDR2 YFSETQ.

The chain uses TRBV28 and TRBJ2-7, with D uncertain. The CDR3 length is 13 residues. V gave up 5 bases and J gave up 7 bases, with 15 bases separating them. Germline V gives CDR1 MDHEN, CDR2 SYDVKM. This chain's CDR3 is CASSQDGFGEQYV. The CDR3 nucleotides read TGTGCCAGCAGTCAGGACGGGTTCGGGGAGCAGTACGTC.

The V and J genes are TRBV7-2 and TRBJ2-7; TRBD1 matches at 8 bases. The CDR3 is made up of 15 amino acids. Germline loops: CDR1 SGHTA, CDR2 FQGNSA. V shed 1 base, J shed 6 bases, and the junction held 8 bases outside the gene matches. CDR3 in amino acids: CASSLEFARGREQYF. The CDR3 nucleotides read TGTGCCAGCAGCTTAGAATTCGCCAGGGGGCGCGAGCAGTACTTC.

The chain employs TRBV11-1 and TRBJ1-1, with a weak D call TRBD1 (5 bases). Germline V CDR1 and CDR2: SGHAT, FQDESV (reference sequence). The CDR3 runs 15 residues. Between the trimmed V and J ends, which lost 2 bases and 5 bases, there was a span of 15 bases. The CDR3 DNA is TGTGCCAGCAGCTTACAGCTGGGGGGGGTGACTGAAGCTTTCTTT. Translated, it gives CASSLQLGGVTEAFF.

This clone was seen a single time. The CDR3 DNA reads TGTGCCAGCATGGGGAGGGAAGTAGATACGCAGTATTTT. Its translation: CASMGREVDTQYF. The chain has TRBV2 and TRBJ2-3, with 7 bases identical to TRBD2. The junction had 6 bases not matched to a gene; V was cut back by 7 bases and J by 5 bases. There are 13 residues in the CDR3. Germline CDR1 reads SNHLY; CDR2 reads FYNNEI.

This rearrangement joins TRBV10-3 to TRBJ1-3, with D hard to call. The CDR3 is made up of 18 amino acids. CDR1 is ENHRY, CDR2 SYGVKD, per germline. V lost 5 bases, J lost 1 base, and 21 bases lay in between. CDR3 nucleotide sequence: TGTGCCATCAGTTCAACGTTAATTGGCCAAGGATCTGGAAACACCATATATTTT. It codes for CAISSTLIGQGSGNTIYF.